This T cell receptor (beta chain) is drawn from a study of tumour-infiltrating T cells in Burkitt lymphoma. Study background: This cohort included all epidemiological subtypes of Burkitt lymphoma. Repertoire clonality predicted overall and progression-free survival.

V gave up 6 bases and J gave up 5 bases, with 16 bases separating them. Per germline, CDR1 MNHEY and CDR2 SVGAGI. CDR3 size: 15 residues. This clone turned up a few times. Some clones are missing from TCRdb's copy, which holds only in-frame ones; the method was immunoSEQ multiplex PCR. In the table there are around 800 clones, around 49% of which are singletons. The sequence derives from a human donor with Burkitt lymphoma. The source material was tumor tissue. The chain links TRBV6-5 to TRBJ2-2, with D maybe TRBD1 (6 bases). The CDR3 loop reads CASRTDRLWTGELFF. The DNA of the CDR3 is TGTGCCAGCAGGACAGACAGGCTGTGGACCGGGGAGCTGTTTTTT.